The sequence of this T cell receptor (beta chain) was determined in a study of shared clonotypes between healthy human individuals. General study points: Sequencing depth was expected to influence donor clonotype sharing. Rarefaction indicated that sorted-subset sequencing remained incomplete although depth was large. Estimated richness was generally greater in naive than memory subsets.

The repertoire was sequenced with immunoSEQ multiplex PCR; TCRdb's copy has only in-frame clones and lacks some. In the table there are 2.3 million or so clones, 90% to 95% of which are singletons. The CDR3 covers 12 residues. V was trimmed by 7 bases and J by 4 bases, leaving 11 bases between them. Germline values: CDR1 SQVTM, CDR2 ANQGSEA. On this clone: Antigen unknown.

This TCR derives from a man between 18 and 35 years old in good health. Some clones in this sample may be carry-over from other donors' samples. The chain uses TRBV29-1 and TRBJ1-5; D call uncertain. Material: naive CD4+ T cells from PBMCs. Subset noted: CD45RA+ positively selected. The DNA of the CDR3 is TGCAGCGCCCGACACCCAAATCAGCCCCAGCATTTT. As protein: CSARHPNQPQHF.